This TCR beta chain was observed in a study of regulatory T cells in long-lasting Graves disease. Study conclusions and caveats: TCR diversity was lower in persistent Graves' patients (versus newly diagnosed ones). Between persistent patients, thousands of public clonotypes were shared, exceeding the approximately 940 shared between new patients.

Time point given: newly diagnosed GD, antithyroid drugs for less than 3 months. The TCR library was made from RNA that had been extracted from PBMCs in TRIzol. J gave up 5 bases and V 9 bases, and 5 bases lay outside the gene matches. The CDR3 is made up of 12 amino acids. The V gene's germline CDR1 is MNHEY and CDR2 SMNVEV (reference sequence). A word on this clonotype: Its antigen is currently unknown.

To make TCR beta libraries, researchers used iRepertoire HTBI primers and Arm-PCR of CDR3 regions. TCRdb itself ran the multiplex PCR reads through MiXCR, one entry per CDR3 protein. Seen here are around 420,000 distinct CDR3 sequences, approximately 15% observed once, and the top ten hold approximately 7.8%. The same sample was also studied in work on T cells in Graves' hyperthyroidism and ophthalmopathy. From that paper: Carried out on the TCR CDR3, a first-round RT-PCR used the HTBI primer set.

Sample: peripheral blood mononuclear cells (PBMCs), taken at new diagnosis, from a patient treated with antithyroid drugs. This receptor was identified in a woman between 40 and 55 years old with Graves disease. The genes are TRBV27 and TRBJ1-2, with TRBD1 matching over 8 bases. CDR3 in DNA: TGTGCCAGTCAGGGGGCTGGATATGGCTACACCTTC. Its protein is CASQGAGYGYTF.